What follows describes a single T cell receptor (beta chain). The antigen remains undetermined. Profiled with immunoSEQ multiplex PCR; TCRdb holds only in-frame clones, not every one. The table records over 60,000 clones, about nine tenths of them present only once. These data come from a study of graft-versus-host responses after intestinal transplantation. Study in general: The whole recipient group had anti-thymocyte globulin induction followed by tacrolimus and steroids for roughly 3 years. Study-wide points: Recipient marrow contained GvH clones, some of which appeared first in ileum or blood. HvG clone declines early post-transplant were associated with peak circulating GvH levels.

The CDR3 is 15 residues long. CDR1 and CDR2 (germline): SQVTM, ANQGSEA. V shed 0 bases and J shed 2 bases, with 11 bases lying between them. Post-transplant marrow was drawn from the posterior iliac crest or another site. The rearrangement links TRBV29-1 to TRBJ2-1, with D tentatively TRBD1 (6 bases). The input for sequencing was bone marrow, taken approximately 100 weeks after intestinal transplantation. This TCR was sampled from a human patient who received an intestinal transplant, so some T cells may come from the graft donor. CDR3 protein: CSVEDLGATYNEQFF. The CDR3 coding sequence is TGCAGCGTTGAAGATCTGGGGGCCACCTACAATGAGCAGTTCTTC.